This TCR beta chain was sequenced during a study of cytomegalovirus exposure and HLA in healthy donors. Notes on the study in general: TCR beta chains numbering some 160 were designated cytomegalovirus-associated. Reportedly, cytomegalovirus status was diagnosed with high sensitivity and specificity.

This table comes from immunoSEQ multiplex PCR, and its TCRdb copy is limited to in-frame clones, with some not included. Of some 56,000 clones in the sample, 93% were seen once. The CDR3 spans 16 residues. The V end was cut by 4 bases, the J end by 2 bases, with 15 bases between. Germline values: CDR1 SGHRS, CDR2 YFSETQ. These donors were members of the approximately 120-subject validation cohort, a group separate from the approximately 670-subject first cohort. To note about this clone: The target antigen is unknown.

The material sequenced was PBMCs. The J gene is TRBJ1-4, the V gene TRBV5-1; D is unclear. This TCR came from a woman aged 18-29 years in good health and CMV-seropositive. The CDR3 spells CASSADGSPTNEKLFF. In DNA form, the CDR3 reads TGCGCCAGCAGCGCGGACGGGAGCCCGACTAATGAAAAACTGTTTTTT.